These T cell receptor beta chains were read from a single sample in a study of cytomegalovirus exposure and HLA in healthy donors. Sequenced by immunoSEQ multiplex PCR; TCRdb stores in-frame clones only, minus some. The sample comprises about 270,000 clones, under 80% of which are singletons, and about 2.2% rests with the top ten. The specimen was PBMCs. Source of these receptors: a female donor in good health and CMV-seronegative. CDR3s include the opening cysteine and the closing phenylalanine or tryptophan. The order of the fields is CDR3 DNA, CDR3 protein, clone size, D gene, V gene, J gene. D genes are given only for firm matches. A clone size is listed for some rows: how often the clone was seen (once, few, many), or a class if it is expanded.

TGTGCCAGCAGTGCCCTAGCGGTGAATGAGCAGTTCTTC	CASSALAVNEQFF	.	TRBD2	TRBV2	TRBJ2-1
TGTTCCAGCAGCTTAAGTCAGAATCAGCCCCAGCATTTT	CSSSLSQNQPQHF	.	.	TRBV7-9	TRBJ1-5
TGTTCCAGCAGCGAAGGCGGCCAGACCTCCCCCTACGAGCAGTACTTC	CSSSEGGQTSPYEQYF	.	.	TRBV7-9	TRBJ2-7
TGTGCCAGCGGGACAGCCGCCTACGAGCAGTACTTC	CASGTAAYEQYF	few	.	TRBV10-3	TRBJ2-7
TGTGCCAGCAGACCTTGGACAGGGGGCGGCACTGAAGCTTTCTTT	CASRPWTGGGTEAFF	.	TRBD1	TRBV7-2	TRBJ1-1
TGTGCCAGCAGCCCCGGAGCGGTAGCTTTCTTT	CASSPGAVAFF	.	.	TRBV14	TRBJ1-1
TGCGCCAGCAGCTTACCTTCGGGTCCCCCTTACGAGCAGTACTTC	CASSLPSGPPYEQYF	few	.	TRBV5-1	TRBJ2-7
TGTGCCAGCAGCCAAGGTAGAGACTCCTACAATGAGCAGTTCTTC	CASSQGRDSYNEQFF	.	.	TRBV4-2	TRBJ2-1
TGTGCTAGTGGTTTGGTACGAGCGGGAGGGCCCCACGAGCAGTACTTC	CASGLVRAGGPHEQYF	.	TRBD2	TRBV12-5	TRBJ2-7
TGTGCCATCAGTGGCCAGGAAGGCATGAACACTGAAGCTTTCTTT	CAISGQEGMNTEAFF	.	.	TRBV10-3	TRBJ1-1